This entry lists 8 T cell receptor beta chains sequenced from one sample in a study of radiotherapy plus CTLA-4 blockade in lung cancer (dated by TCRdb to about 2018). The library was obtained by the immunoSEQ multiplex PCR assay. Not all clones reach the TCRdb copy of this immuneACCESS table, which keeps in-frame sequences only. Checked studies attribute under half of the gap to unresolved V genes and leave the rest unexplained. The sample table shows 86,000 or so clones, and about 79% are seen once. Jointly, the top ten make up 4% of the sample. The source material was peripheral blood, sampled from a patient treated with radiotherapy plus ipilimumab. Every receptor here comes from a human donor with non-small cell lung cancer who had a partial response to radiotherapy plus ipilimumab. Some clones in this sample may be carry-over from other donors' samples.

This chain connects TRBV7-7 to TRBJ2-5, with 10 bases matching TRBD2. J was trimmed by 2 bases and V by 6 bases; bases with no gene match: 6. The CDR3 contains 15 residues. Germline V gene lookup returns CDR1 SSHAT and CDR2 FNYEAQ (reference sequence). CDR3 coding DNA: TGTGCCAGCAGTTTGAGCGGGGGGGGTCAAGAGACCCAGTACTTC. It is translated as CASSLSGGGQETQYF. Looking up the rest from reference TRBV7-7 and TRBJ2-5 gives the full variable domain: GAGVSQSPRYKVTKRGQDVTLRCDPISSHATLYWYQQALGQGPEFLTYFNYEAQPDKSGLPSDRFSAERPEGSISTLTIQRTEQRDSAMYRCASSLSGGGQETQYFGPGTRLLVL.

This clone was counted once. V usage is TRBV4-3 and J usage is TRBJ2-5, with D tentatively TRBD1 (5 bases). The V gene lost 0 bases and the J gene lost 4 bases, with 9 bases spanning the gap. The CDR3 length is 14 residues. The germline V gene encodes CDR1 LGHNA and CDR2 YSLEER. The CDR3 DNA reads TGCGCCAGCAGCCAAGATCTAGGGGCAGAGACCCAGTACTTC. Translating it yields CASSQDLGAETQYF.

This chain links TRBV19 with TRBJ1-5, with 8 nucleotides matching TRBD1. J lost 7 bases, V lost 6 bases, and 14 bases had no gene match. There are 16 residues in the CDR3. Germline V CDR1 and CDR2: LNHDA, SQIVND (reference sequence). CDR3 nucleotides: TGTGCCAGTAGCCGAGCTCTGGACAGGGCGAACCAGCCCCAGCATTTT. It yields the protein CASSRALDRANQPQHF.

The genes are TRBV7-6 and TRBJ1-4; 7 bases map to TRBD1. This CDR3 has 17 residues. The germline CDR1 and CDR2 sequences are SGHVS and FNYEAQ. J lost 0 bases, V lost 1 base, and 5 bases had no gene match. The CDR3 region has the DNA TGTGCCAGCAGCTTAGGGCAGGGGACAGCAACTAATGAAAAACTGTTTTTT. It translates to CASSLGQGTATNEKLFF.

The chain recombines TRBV6-1 with TRBJ2-1; 11 nucleotides agree with TRBD1. Germline CDR1 MNHNS, CDR2 SASEGT. The length of the CDR3 is 16 residues. The ends lost 0 bases at V and 5 bases at J; junction bases unmatched: 3. The CDR3 DNA follows: TGTGCCAGCAGTGAAGCGTGGGGACAGGGGGACAATGAGCAGTTCTTC. Residues: CASSEAWGQGDNEQFF.

CDR3 bases: TGTGCCAGCAGCATAACAGGGTCGACTAATGAAAAACTGTTTTTT. As protein: CASSITGSTNEKLFF. The rearrangement joins TRBV5-5 to TRBJ1-4; D is possibly TRBD1 (6 bases). The CDR3 is made up of 15 amino acids. Between the trimmed V and J ends, which lost 4 bases and 2 bases, there was a span of 12 bases. Germline assignment: CDR1 SGHKS and CDR2 YYEKEE (reference sequence).

The rearrangement links TRBV7-2 to TRBJ2-3, with TRBD2 matching over 9 bases. J lost 3 bases, V lost 5 bases, and 9 bases had no gene match. Germline V CDR1 and CDR2: SGHTA, FQGNSA. The CDR3 has 16 residues. The CDR3 sequence: CASSLNPGLATDTQYF. DNA for the CDR3: TGTGCCAGCAGCCTTAATCCGGGACTAGCAACAGATACGCAGTATTTT.

This clone was seen only a few times. The chain uses TRBV19 and TRBJ1-2; 7 nucleotides align to TRBD1. CDR1 LNHDA and CDR2 SQIVND come from the germline V gene (reference sequence). The CDR3 consists of 13 residues. The ends lost 6 bases at V and 6 bases at J; junction bases unmatched: 7. The CDR3 bases are TGTGCCAGTAGGAGGGGGACAGTAGATGGCTACACCTTC. It codes for CASRRGTVDGYTF.